This entry lists 16 T cell receptor beta chains sequenced from one sample in a study of cytomegalovirus exposure and HLA in healthy donors. TCRdb's copy holds only in-frame clones and misses some; the assay was immunoSEQ multiplex PCR. The repertoire has about 120,000 clones, 95% to 96% of them found once; the top ten carry 1.7%. The sample comprised PBMCs. These receptors were taken from a man between 18 and 35 years old in good health and CMV-seronegative.

The chain recombines TRBV30 with TRBJ1-1; 8 nucleotides line up with TRBD1. Trimming took 1 base from V and 3 from J; bases not matched to a gene: 4. Germline V gene lookup returns CDR1 GTSNPN and CDR2 SVGIG (reference sequence). CDR3 size: 14 residues. The CDR3 spells CAWSGDRGYTEAFF. In DNA form, the CDR3 reads TGTGCCTGGAGTGGAGACAGGGGTTACACTGAAGCTTTCTTT.

In this sample, this clone turned up a few times. The gene calls are TRBV5-1 and TRBJ2-3; 7 bases line up with TRBD2. The CDR3 has 17 amino acids. The V and J ends lost 0 bases and 2 bases, in that order; junction bases with no gene match: 9. The germline CDR1 and CDR2 sequences are SGHRS and YFSETQ. The CDR3 nucleotides are TGCGCCAGCAGCTTGGGGGGAGGGCTTCGCTTCACAGATACGCAGTATTTT. Residues: CASSLGGGLRFTDTQYF.

The chain links TRBV4-1 to TRBJ2-5; TRBD2 matches 13 bases. J was trimmed by 1 base and V by 4 bases; bases with no gene match: 0. The CDR3 loop spans 15 amino acids. The germline V gene has CDR1 MGHRA and CDR2 YSYEKL. CDR3 residues: CASSRTSGSQETQYF. The CDR3 DNA reads TGCGCCAGCAGCCGGACTAGCGGGAGCCAAGAGACCCAGTACTTC.

The V gene is TRBV7-2, the J gene TRBJ2-3, with a tentative D call TRBD2 (5 bases). Germline CDR1 is SGHTA and CDR2 is FQGNSA. The CDR3 has 15 residues. V shed 5 bases and J shed 0 bases, with 12 bases lying between them. In DNA, the CDR3 is TGTGCCAGCAGCCCACTAGTGGCTAGCACAGATACGCAGTATTTT. It translates to CASSPLVASTDTQYF.

The CDR3, as DNA: TGTGCCAGCAGCTTAGGGCCAGTCGAGCCCCAGCATTTT. Translation gives CASSLGPVEPQHF. V and J are TRBV7-3 and TRBJ1-5; no clear D gene. The CDR3 extends over 13 amino acids. Germline lookup yields CDR1 SGHTA and CDR2 FQGTGA. V dropped 2 bases and J dropped 8 bases, with 10 bases sitting between them. Based on the CDR3 plus reference TRBV7-3 and TRBJ1-5, the full variable domain is GAGVSQTPSNKVTEKGKYVELRCDPISGHTALYWYRQSLGQGPEFLIYFQGTGAADDSGLPNDRFFAVRPEGSVSTLKIQRTERGDSAVYLCASSLGPVEPQHFGDGTRLSIL.

J is TRBJ1-4 and V is TRBV11-2; TRBD1 agrees at 8 bases. The germline CDR1 and CDR2 sequences are SGHAT and FQNNGV. After removal of 1 base from V and 8 bases from J, the junction contained 9 bases not matched to a gene. This CDR3 region has 16 residues. CDR3 in DNA: TGTGCCAGCAGCTTAGGGGCGACAGGGGTGGGGGAAAAACTGTTTTTT. This translates into CASSLGATGVGEKLFF.

The chain couples TRBV7-8 to TRBJ2-7; 10 bases fit TRBD2. V dropped 5 bases and J dropped 2; count of bases not matched to a gene: 12. This CDR3 is built from 17 residues. The germline CDR1 and CDR2 sequences are SGHVS and FQNEAQ. CDR3 in amino acids: CASSPLSRTSGTYEQYF. For the CDR3, the DNA is TGTGCCAGCAGCCCACTTTCCCGGACTAGCGGTACCTACGAGCAGTACTTC.

This chain connects TRBV28 to TRBJ2-5; TRBD2 matches at 11 bases. With V trimmed by 2 bases and J by 3 bases, 11 bases remained unmatched. Germline V gives CDR1 MDHEN, CDR2 SYDVKM. The CDR3 has 18 residues. The CDR3 protein is CASSLPLAGGLGKETQYF. CDR3 DNA: TGTGCCAGCAGTTTACCGCTAGCGGGAGGTTTGGGTAAAGAGACCCAGTACTTC.

This clone came up once. The chain carries TRBV5-1 and TRBJ2-7, with a possible D match to TRBD2 (6 bases). Germline CDR1 reads SGHRS; CDR2 reads YFSETQ. Trimming removed 0 bases at V and 2 bases at J, with 15 bases between. This CDR3 is 16 amino acids long. CDR3 sequence: CASSLAGTGETYEQYF. CDR3 bases: TGCGCCAGCAGCTTGGCGGGTACGGGAGAGACCTACGAGCAGTACTTC. The full variable domain, in which reference TRBV5-1 and TRBJ2-7 provide the parts outside the CDR3, is KAGVTQTPRYLIKTRGQQVTLSCSPISGHRSVSWYQQTPGQGLQFLFEYFSETQRNKGNFPGRFSGRQFSNSRSEMNVSTLELGDSALYLCASSLAGTGETYEQYFGPGTRLTVT.

This chain connects TRBV6-1 to TRBJ2-7, with 7 bases lining up with TRBD2. Germline CDR1 is MNHNS and CDR2 is SASEGT. This CDR3 comprises 13 residues. This CDR3 is CVKSGNRLYEQYF. CDR3 nucleotide sequence: TGTGTTAAGAGCGGGAACCGGCTCTACGAGCAGTACTTC.

The chain couples TRBV6-5 to TRBJ2-2, with no clear D. The CDR3 loop spans 15 amino acids. CDR1 is MNHEY and CDR2 is SVGAGI in the germline V gene. Trimming left V 1 base short and J 1 base short, with 7 bases between. DNA for the CDR3: TGTGCCAGCAGTTACTGGCAGATGAACACCGGGGAGCTGTTTTTT. Amino acid sequence: CASSYWQMNTGELFF.

The chain combines TRBV6-6 with TRBJ2-2, with D maybe TRBD2 (6 bases). The CDR3 spans 12 residues. Germline V gene data show CDR1 as MNHNY and CDR2 as SVGAGI (reference sequence). With 5 bases removed from V and 13 bases from J, the gap between germline ends came to 14 bases. Here the CDR3 DNA reads TGTGCCAGCAGTCGGAGGGGTGGGCGGCTGTTTTTT. This codes for CASSRRGGRLFF.

The chain employs TRBV7-6 and TRBJ2-3, with 8 bases identical to TRBD2. V lost 0 bases to trimming and J lost 6 bases; unmatched junction nucleotides: 5. Germline V gives CDR1 SGHVS, CDR2 FNYEAQ. The CDR3 sequence is 15 residues long. For the CDR3, the DNA is TGTGCCAGCAGCTTAGCGTGGCGGGAGGCGGATACGCAGTATTTT. Amino acids: CASSLAWREADTQYF.

This clone has just one count. The rearrangement links TRBV28 to TRBJ2-7, with D perhaps TRBD2 (5 bases). V was shortened by 4 bases and J by 2 bases, with 12 bases between the two germline ends. The germline V gene has CDR1 MDHEN and CDR2 SYDVKM. The CDR3 runs 14 residues. This CDR3 reads CASSSGFTAYEQYF. The CDR3 region has the DNA TGTGCCAGCAGTTCGGGATTTACCGCCTACGAGCAGTACTTC.

The rearrangement links TRBV7-3 to TRBJ2-1; 8 bases are shared with TRBD1. CDR1 and CDR2 (germline): SGHTA, FQGTGA. CDR3 size: 15 residues. J gave up 5 bases and V 4 bases, and 7 bases lay outside the gene matches. This chain's CDR3 is CASSSRTGLHNEQFF. In DNA, the CDR3 is TGTGCCAGCAGCTCCCGGACAGGGCTCCACAATGAGCAGTTCTTC.

The genes are TRBV18 and TRBJ2-7; unclear D gene. The V end lost 3 bases, the J end lost 2 bases, and 11 bases lay between the germline ends. The germline CDR1 and CDR2 sequences are KGHSH and LQKENI. This CDR3 contains 14 residues. The CDR3 DNA reads TGTGCCAGCTCACCGCCGGTCTCCACCTACGAGCAGTACTTC. Protein product: CASSPPVSTYEQYF.